The 11 T cell receptor beta chains below were found in one sample sequenced in a study of cytomegalovirus exposure and HLA in healthy donors. Profiling relied on immunoSEQ multiplex PCR, and the TCRdb table lists in-frame clones only, not all of them. The data show 120,000 or so clones, with 70% to 90% seen just once and more than 1.5% held by the top ten. Sequences were obtained from PBMCs. The receptors derive from a man in his late teens or twenties in good health and CMV-seronegative.

This sequence joins TRBV6-4 and TRBJ2-3, with 13 bases identical to TRBD2. CDR3 length: 16 amino acids. Trimming cost V 6 bases and J 2 bases; bases outside gene matches: 5. CDR1 MRHNA and CDR2 SNTAGT come from the germline V gene. The CDR3 here is CASSELAGGDTDTQYF. The CDR3, as DNA: TGTGCCAGCAGCGAACTAGCGGGGGGGGACACAGATACGCAGTATTTT.

This sequence joins TRBV7-2 and TRBJ1-1, with no clear D. CDR3 size: 14 residues. V gave up 3 bases and J gave up 3 bases, with 11 bases separating them. Germline CDR1 reads SGHTA; CDR2 reads FQGNSA. CDR3 bases: TGTGCCAGCAGCTTGTGGGGAGGGCACACTGAAGCTTTCTTT. The encoded protein is CASSLWGGHTEAFF.

The CDR3 protein is CASSSKLGQADQPQHF. The CDR3 nucleotides read TGTGCCAGCAGTTCAAAACTCGGACAGGCCGATCAGCCCCAGCATTTT. The V gene is TRBV28, the J gene TRBJ1-5; TRBD1 matches at 7 bases. Germline-derived CDR1 and CDR2 are MDHEN and SYDVKM. V shed 4 bases, J shed 5 bases, and the junction held 11 bases outside the gene matches. The CDR3 contains 16 residues.

This clone came up once. This chain links TRBV6-5 with TRBJ2-3, with TRBD1 identical over 10 bases. Germline trimming cut 6 bases from V and 8 bases from J; bases unmatched to any gene: 8. The CDR3 has 14 residues. CDR1 and CDR2 (germline): MNHEY, SVGAGI. The CDR3 spells CASSTDRGQGTQYF. DNA of the CDR3: TGTGCCAGCAGCACAGACAGGGGGCAAGGTACGCAGTATTTT.

The V gene is TRBV19, the J gene TRBJ1-2; TRBD1 is a possible D gene (5 bases). Germline V gene sequence: CDR1 LNHDA, CDR2 SQIVND (reference sequence). The CDR3 consists of 15 residues. V lost 3 bases, J lost 8 bases, and 19 bases lay in between. CDR3 residues: CASSIGGTALLGYTF. DNA for the CDR3: TGTGCCAGTAGTATCGGGGGTACTGCACTCTTGGGCTACACCTTC.

This sequence joins TRBV29-1 and TRBJ1-1; a possible D gene is TRBD1 (5 bases). This CDR3 is built from 12 residues. V was cut by 4 bases and J by 3 bases, with 9 bases left in between. The germline gives CDR1 SQVTM, CDR2 ANQGSEA. Here the CDR3 reads CSVARAYTEAFF. CDR3 sequence (DNA): TGCAGCGTTGCCAGGGCTTACACTGAAGCTTTCTTT.

The CDR3, as DNA: TGTGCCAGTAGTCAAGTCGGACTAGCGGGAGCCTACGAGCAGTACTTC. Translating gives CASSQVGLAGAYEQYF. The V gene is TRBV19, the J gene TRBJ2-7, with TRBD2 matching over 13 bases. The CDR3 covers 16 residues. Per the germline V gene, CDR1 is LNHDA and CDR2 is SQIVND (reference sequence). V shed 5 bases, J shed 2 bases, and the junction held 6 bases outside the gene matches.

This clone was recorded only once. The rearrangement joins TRBV10-1 to TRBJ2-2; D remains ambiguous. Germline loops: CDR1 WNHNN, CDR2 SYGVQD (reference sequence). Trimming removed 0 bases from V and 6 bases from J, with 14 bases in between. CDR3 length equals 16 residues. Written as DNA, the CDR3 is TGCGCCAGCAGTGAGTCGCACAACCTGATGGCCGGGGAGCTGTTTTTT. This codes for CASSESHNLMAGELFF.

The genes are TRBV30 and TRBJ2-7; D possibly corresponds to TRBD1 (5 bases). CDR3 length: 15 residues. The V end lost 0 bases, the J end lost 6 bases, and 18 bases lay between the germline ends. Looked up from germline, CDR1 is GTSNPN and CDR2 is SVGIG (reference sequence). For the CDR3, the DNA is TGTGCCTGGAGTGTATGGCAGGGCGGTTTGGGCGAGCAGTACTTC. Its protein is CAWSVWQGGLGEQYF.

The gene calls are TRBV5-1 and TRBJ2-1; the match to TRBD1 covers 9 bases. Germline V gives CDR1 SGHRS, CDR2 YFSETQ. With 2 bases clipped from V and 8 bases from J, the junction kept 8 bases outside the gene matches. The CDR3 runs 15 residues. This chain's CDR3 is CASSFQHTGGYEQFF. The CDR3 DNA follows: TGCGCCAGCAGCTTCCAACATACAGGGGGCTATGAGCAGTTCTTC.

The genes are TRBV18 and TRBJ1-1, with a tentative D call TRBD1 (6 bases). V lost 0 bases and J lost 4, with 12 bases in between. CDR3 length equals 15 residues. Germline CDR1 is KGHSH and CDR2 is LQKENI. CDR3 DNA sequence: TGTGCCAGCTCACCACCTTCCCCAGGGGCCACTGAAGCTTTCTTT. As protein: CASSPPSPGATEAFF.